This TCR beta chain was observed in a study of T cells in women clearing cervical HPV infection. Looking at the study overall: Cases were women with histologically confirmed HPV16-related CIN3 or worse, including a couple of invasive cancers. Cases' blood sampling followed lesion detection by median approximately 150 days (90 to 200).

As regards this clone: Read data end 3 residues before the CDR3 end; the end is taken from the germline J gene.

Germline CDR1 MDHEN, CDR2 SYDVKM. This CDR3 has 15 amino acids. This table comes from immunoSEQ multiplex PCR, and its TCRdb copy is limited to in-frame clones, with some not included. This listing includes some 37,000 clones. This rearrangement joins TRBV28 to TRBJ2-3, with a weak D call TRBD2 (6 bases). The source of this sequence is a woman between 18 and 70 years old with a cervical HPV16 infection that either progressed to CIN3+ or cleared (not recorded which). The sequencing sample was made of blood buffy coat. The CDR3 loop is CASSFGGTGQETQYF. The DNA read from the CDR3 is TGTGCCAGCAGTTTCGGGGGAACAGGTCAAGAGACG.